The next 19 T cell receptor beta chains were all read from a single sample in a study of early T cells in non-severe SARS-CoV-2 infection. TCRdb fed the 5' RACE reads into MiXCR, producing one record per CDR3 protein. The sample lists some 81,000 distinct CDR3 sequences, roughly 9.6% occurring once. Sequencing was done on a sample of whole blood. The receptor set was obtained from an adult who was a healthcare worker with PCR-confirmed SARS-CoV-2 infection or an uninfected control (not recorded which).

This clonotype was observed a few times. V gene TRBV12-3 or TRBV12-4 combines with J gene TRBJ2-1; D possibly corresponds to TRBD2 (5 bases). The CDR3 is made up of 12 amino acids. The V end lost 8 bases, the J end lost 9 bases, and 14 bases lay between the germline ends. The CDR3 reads CASGRRDTEQFF. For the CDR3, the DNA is TGTGCCAGCGGACGTCGGGATACTGAGCAGTTCTTC.

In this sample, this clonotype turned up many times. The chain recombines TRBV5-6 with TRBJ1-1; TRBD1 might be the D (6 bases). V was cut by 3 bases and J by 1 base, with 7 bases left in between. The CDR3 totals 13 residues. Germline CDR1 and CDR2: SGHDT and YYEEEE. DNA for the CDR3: TGTGCCAGCAGCTGGGACAAGAACACTGAAGCTTTCTTT. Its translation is CASSWDKNTEAFF.

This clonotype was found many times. This CDR3 reads CASSSDLGPTRNIQYF. Here the CDR3 DNA reads TGTGCCAGCAGCTCCGACCTAGGGCCCACAAGGAACATTCAGTACTTC. V is TRBV28 and J is TRBJ2-4; D remains ambiguous. V was shortened by 6 bases and J by 7 bases, with 22 bases between the two germline ends. This CDR3 is 16 amino acids long. CDR1 and CDR2 from the germline V gene are MDHEN and SYDVKM.

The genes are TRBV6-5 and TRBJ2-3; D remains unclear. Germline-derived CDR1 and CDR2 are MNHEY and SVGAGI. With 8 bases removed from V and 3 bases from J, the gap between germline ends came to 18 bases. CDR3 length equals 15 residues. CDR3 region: CASALNPDVTDTQYF. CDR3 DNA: TGTGCCAGCGCCCTTAACCCAGATGTTACAGATACGCAGTATTTT.

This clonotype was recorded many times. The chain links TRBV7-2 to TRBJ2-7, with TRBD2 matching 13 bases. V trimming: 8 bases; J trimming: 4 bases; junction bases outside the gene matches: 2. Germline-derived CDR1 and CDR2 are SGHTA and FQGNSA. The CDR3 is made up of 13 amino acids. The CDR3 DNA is TGTGCCAGCCGGACTAGCGGGAGTTACGAGCAGTACTTC. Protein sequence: CASRTSGSYEQYF.

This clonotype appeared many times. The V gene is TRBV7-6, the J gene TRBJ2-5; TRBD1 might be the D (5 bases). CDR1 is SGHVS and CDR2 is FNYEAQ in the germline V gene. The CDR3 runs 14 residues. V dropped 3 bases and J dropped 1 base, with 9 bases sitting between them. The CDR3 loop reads CASSLIGAQETQYF. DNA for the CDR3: TGTGCCAGCAGCTTGATTGGGGCCCAAGAGACCCAGTACTTC.

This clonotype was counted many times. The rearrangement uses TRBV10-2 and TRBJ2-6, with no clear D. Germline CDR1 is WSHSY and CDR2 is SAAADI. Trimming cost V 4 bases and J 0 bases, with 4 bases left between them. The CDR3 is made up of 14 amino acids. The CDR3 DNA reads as TGCGCCAGCAGTGGGACCTCTGGGGCCAACGTCCTGACTTTC. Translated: CASSGTSGANVLTF.

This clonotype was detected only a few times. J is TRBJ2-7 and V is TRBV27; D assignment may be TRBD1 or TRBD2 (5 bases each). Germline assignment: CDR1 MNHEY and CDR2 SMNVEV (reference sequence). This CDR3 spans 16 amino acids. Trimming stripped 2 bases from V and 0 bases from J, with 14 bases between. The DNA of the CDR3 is TGTGCCAGCAGTTTAACGGGACGCTCGCTCTCCTACGAGCAGTACTTC. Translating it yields CASSLTGRSLSYEQYF.

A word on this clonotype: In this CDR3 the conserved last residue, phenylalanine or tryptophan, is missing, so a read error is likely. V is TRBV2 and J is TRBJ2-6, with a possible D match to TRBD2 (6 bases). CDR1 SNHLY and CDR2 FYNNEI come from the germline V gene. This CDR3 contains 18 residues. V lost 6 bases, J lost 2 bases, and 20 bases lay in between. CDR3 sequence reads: CASSALEGLRAGANVLTY. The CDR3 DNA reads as TGTGCCAGCAGCGCCTTGGAGGGGCTACGGGCTGGGGCCAACGTCCTGACTTAC.

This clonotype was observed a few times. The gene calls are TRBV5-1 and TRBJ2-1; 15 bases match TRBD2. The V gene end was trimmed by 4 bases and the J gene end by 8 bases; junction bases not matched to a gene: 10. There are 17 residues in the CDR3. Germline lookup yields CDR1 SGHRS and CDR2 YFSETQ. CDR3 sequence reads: CASSLAGLAGGGDEQFF. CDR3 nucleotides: TGCGCCAGCAGCCTCGCGGGACTAGCGGGAGGTGGGGATGAGCAGTTCTTC.

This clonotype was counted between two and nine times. CDR3 residues: CASSPGEGNQPQHF. The CDR3 coding sequence is TGTGCCAGCAGCCCCGGCGAGGGCAATCAGCCCCAGCATTTT. This sequence joins TRBV12-3 or TRBV12-4 and TRBJ1-5; no firm D call. The CDR3 runs 14 residues. The V end was cut by 6 bases, the J end by 2 bases, with 11 bases between.

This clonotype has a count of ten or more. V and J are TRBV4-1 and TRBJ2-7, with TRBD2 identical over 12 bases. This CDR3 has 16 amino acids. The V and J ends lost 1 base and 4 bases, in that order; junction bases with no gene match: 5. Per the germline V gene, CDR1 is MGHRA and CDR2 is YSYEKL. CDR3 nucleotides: TGCGCCAGCAGCCAAGGGACTAGCGGGATGAAGTACGAGCAGTACTTC. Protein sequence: CASSQGTSGMKYEQYF.

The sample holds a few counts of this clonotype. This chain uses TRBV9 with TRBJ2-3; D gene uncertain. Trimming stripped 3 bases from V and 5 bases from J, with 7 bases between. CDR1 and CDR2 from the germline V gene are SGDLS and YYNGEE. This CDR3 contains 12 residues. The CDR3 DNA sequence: TGTGCCAGCAGCGCCCCGGAAGATACGCAGTATTTT. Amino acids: CASSAPEDTQYF.

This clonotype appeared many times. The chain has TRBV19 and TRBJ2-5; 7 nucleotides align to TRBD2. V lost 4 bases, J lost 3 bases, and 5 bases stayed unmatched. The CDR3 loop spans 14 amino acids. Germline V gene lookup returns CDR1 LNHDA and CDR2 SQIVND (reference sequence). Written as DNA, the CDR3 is TGTGCCAGTAGTAACCCTAGCGGAGAAGAGACCCAGTACTTC. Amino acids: CASSNPSGEETQYF.

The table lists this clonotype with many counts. The CDR3 nucleotides are TGTGCCAGCTCACCACCTGCGGGAGGGCCCTCGTATGAGCAGTTCTTC. This codes for CASSPPAGGPSYEQFF. V usage is TRBV18 and J usage is TRBJ2-1, with 9 bases fitting TRBD2. Trimming at V came to 0 bases and at J to 8 bases, leaving 8 bases not matched to a gene. The germline V gene encodes CDR1 KGHSH and CDR2 LQKENI. The CDR3 runs to 16 residues.

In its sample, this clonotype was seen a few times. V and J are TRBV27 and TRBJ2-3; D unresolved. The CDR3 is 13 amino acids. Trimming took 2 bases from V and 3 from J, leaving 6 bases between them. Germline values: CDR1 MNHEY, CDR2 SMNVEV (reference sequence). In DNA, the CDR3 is TGTGCCAGCAGTTTACGGGTGACAGATACGCAGTATTTT. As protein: CASSLRVTDTQYF.

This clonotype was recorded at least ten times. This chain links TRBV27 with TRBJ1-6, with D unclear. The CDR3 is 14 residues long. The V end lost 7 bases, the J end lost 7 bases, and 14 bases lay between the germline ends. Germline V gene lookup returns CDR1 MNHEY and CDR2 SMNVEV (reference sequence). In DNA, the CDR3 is TGTGCCAGCACCGGATGGAAAGAGAATTCACCCCTCCACTTT. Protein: CASTGWKENSPLHF.

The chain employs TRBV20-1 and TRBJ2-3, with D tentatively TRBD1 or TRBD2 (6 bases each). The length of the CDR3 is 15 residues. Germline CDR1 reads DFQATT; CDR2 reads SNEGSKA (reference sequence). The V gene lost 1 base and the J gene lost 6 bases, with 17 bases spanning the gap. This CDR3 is CSARVSLGGPDTQYF. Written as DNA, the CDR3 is TGCAGTGCTAGAGTGTCCCTCGGGGGCCCGGATACGCAGTATTTT.

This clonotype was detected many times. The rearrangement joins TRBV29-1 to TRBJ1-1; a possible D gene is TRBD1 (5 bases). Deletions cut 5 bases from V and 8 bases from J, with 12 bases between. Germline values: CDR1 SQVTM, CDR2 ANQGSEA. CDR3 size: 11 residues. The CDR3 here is CSVSGTFEAFF. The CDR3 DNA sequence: TGCAGCGTTTCCGGGACTTTCGAAGCTTTCTTT.